Listed here are 19 T cell receptor beta chains from one sample, sequenced in a study of T cells after yellow fever vaccination. TCRdb ran MiXCR on the 5' RACE reads and lists one entry per CDR3 protein. The profile shows about 69,000 distinct CDR3 sequences, under 6.5% of them singletons. Sequenced here: CD4+ T cells sorted from PBMCs, sampled roughly 14 days after the first yellow fever vaccination. These receptors were taken from a man between 18 and 29 years old who received the YFV17D yellow fever vaccine.

This clonotype was detected many times. The V call is TRBV4-3, the J call TRBJ2-4; TRBD2 matches at 9 bases. The germline V gene encodes CDR1 LGHNA and CDR2 YSLEER. The V segment lost 3 bases and the J segment 8 bases; nucleotides outside the gene matches: 2. CDR3 length equals 13 residues. The CDR3 loop is CASSQRGGDIQYF. DNA of the CDR3: TGCGCCAGCAGCCAGCGGGGGGGAGACATTCAGTACTTC.

This clonotype was observed many times. The V call is TRBV20-1, the J call TRBJ2-2; TRBD2 aligns across 9 bases. There are 18 residues in the CDR3. J was trimmed by 1 base and V by 6 bases; bases with no gene match: 15. The germline V gene has CDR1 DFQATT and CDR2 SNEGSKA (reference sequence). The CDR3 loop reads CSARGPLAGGKNTGELFF. CDR3 nucleotide sequence: TGCAGTGCCCGGGGCCCTCTCGCGGGGGGGAAGAACACCGGGGAGCTGTTTTTT.

The sample holds many counts of this clonotype. J is TRBJ2-5 and V is TRBV5-1, with 11 bases identical to TRBD1. V lost 5 bases to trimming and J lost 4 bases; unmatched junction nucleotides: 7. This CDR3 is built from 15 residues. Looked up from germline, CDR1 is SGHRS and CDR2 is YFSETQ. The DNA for the CDR3 is TGCGCCAGCAGGCGAGCCGGGACAGGGGGAGAGACCCAGTACTTC. Translation gives CASRRAGTGGETQYF. Together with reference TRBV5-1 and TRBJ2-5, the CDR3 gives the full variable domain: KAGVTQTPRYLIKTRGQQVTLSCSPISGHRSVSWYQQTPGQGLQFLFEYFSETQRNKGNFPGRFSGRQFSNSRSEMNVSTLELGDSALYLCASRRAGTGGETQYFGPGTRLLVL.

In its sample, this clonotype was seen many times. The DNA for the CDR3 is TGTGCCAGTAGTATAGACCCTCTCCACGGGCCCAACAATGAGCAGTTCTTC. Translated: CASSIDPLHGPNNEQFF. The chain employs TRBV19 and TRBJ2-1; D gene unclear. V dropped 0 bases and J dropped 5 bases, with 17 bases sitting between them. The germline gives CDR1 LNHDA, CDR2 SQIVND (reference sequence). CDR3 length: 17 residues.

J is TRBJ1-2 and V is TRBV2; D remains ambiguous. This CDR3 is built from 13 residues. Deletions cut 4 bases from V and 7 bases from J, with 13 bases between. The germline gives CDR1 SNHLY, CDR2 FYNNEI. The CDR3 protein is CASSADTRIGYTF. CDR3 nucleotides: TGTGCCAGCAGTGCGGATACCCGTATTGGCTACACCTTC.

This clonotype was seen once. A single base separates this from a much larger clone, so it may be a read error. This chain uses TRBV7-2 with TRBJ2-7, with TRBD2 as a possible D gene (6 bases). Trimming removed 5 bases from V and 1 base from J, with 9 bases in between. Germline-derived CDR1 and CDR2 are SGHTA and FQGNSA. The CDR3 runs 13 residues. The chain's CDR3 is CASSMSGSYEQYF. The CDR3, as DNA: TGTGCCAGCAGCATGAGCGGGTCCTACGAGCAGTACTTC.

This clonotype was recorded a few times. V gene TRBV4-3 combines with J gene TRBJ1-4; 9 nucleotides align to TRBD1. Per germline, CDR1 LGHNA and CDR2 YSLEER. V was clipped by 5 bases and J by 2 bases; unmatched bases: 6. CDR3 length: 16 amino acids. CDR3 nucleotide sequence: TGCGCCAGCAGCGAACAGGGGGCTTGGACTAATGAAAAACTGTTTTTT. This sequence encodes CASSEQGAWTNEKLFF.

Many counts were recorded for this clonotype. The chain joins TRBV18 to TRBJ2-1, with D hard to call. CDR1 is KGHSH and CDR2 is LQKENI in the germline V gene. There are 13 residues in the CDR3. Trimming removed 1 base at V and 7 bases at J, with 8 bases between. The CDR3 loop is CASSPRLGNEQFF. The CDR3 coding sequence is TGTGCCAGCTCACCACGATTGGGGAATGAGCAGTTCTTC.

This clonotype has a count of ten or more. This sequence joins TRBV5-5 and TRBJ2-5; D might be TRBD2 (6 bases). Germline-derived CDR1 and CDR2 are SGHKS and YYEKEE (reference sequence). The CDR3 loop spans 13 amino acids. V was pared by 5 bases and J by 5 bases, with 13 bases between. DNA for the CDR3: TGTGCCAGCAGGTTGACTAGTTGGGAGACCCAGTACTTC. This translates into CASRLTSWETQYF.

This clonotype showed up many times. V usage is TRBV7-2 and J usage is TRBJ2-3, with unresolved D. Looked up from germline, CDR1 is SGHTA and CDR2 is FQGNSA. V lost 0 bases and J lost 4, with 8 bases in between. CDR3 size: 14 residues. The CDR3 here is CASSLAAVADTQYF. Written as DNA, the CDR3 is TGTGCCAGCAGCTTAGCTGCCGTGGCAGATACGCAGTATTTT.

In its sample, this clonotype is medium-sized. The chain recombines TRBV20-1 with TRBJ1-2; D not certain. The CDR3 spans 12 residues. Germline CDR1 and CDR2: DFQATT and SNEGSKA (reference sequence). Between the trimmed V and J ends, which lost 6 bases and 6 bases, there was a span of 14 bases. Here the CDR3 DNA reads TGCAGTGCAGCGAGTGATAAGGATGGCTACACCTTC. It is translated as CSAASDKDGYTF.

The table lists this clonotype with many counts. The chain links TRBV18 to TRBJ1-6; a possible D gene is TRBD1 (6 bases). The V end lost 2 bases, the J end lost 8 bases, and 10 bases lay between the germline ends. The CDR3 sequence is 14 residues long. The germline CDR1 and CDR2 sequences are KGHSH and LQKENI. The CDR3: CASSPGGKDSPLHF. The CDR3 bases are TGTGCCAGCTCACCAGGGGGCAAGGATTCACCCCTCCACTTT.

This clonotype came up many times. The V gene is TRBV12-3 or TRBV12-4, the J gene TRBJ1-4; TRBD1 matches 7 bases. The ends lost 5 bases at V and 4 bases at J; junction bases unmatched: 7. The CDR3 extends over 15 amino acids. Here the CDR3 DNA reads TGTGCCAGCAGTCCTCCGGGACAGCATAATGAAAAACTGTTTTTT. As protein: CASSPPGQHNEKLFF.

This clonotype was recorded once. A much more abundant neighbour one base away suggests this may be a read error. The chain carries TRBV2 and TRBJ1-6; maybe TRBD1 (5 bases). The CDR3 extends over 14 amino acids. Deletions cut 1 base from V and 8 bases from J, with 9 bases between. CDR1 and CDR2 (germline): SNHLY, FYNNEI. DNA of the CDR3: TGTGCCAGCAGTGAAGAGACAGTAGATTCACCCCTCCACTTT. It yields the protein CASSEETVDSPLHF.

This clonotype was observed many times. The rearrangement joins TRBV5-1 to TRBJ1-1; TRBD1 aligns across 9 bases. J gave up 0 bases and V 4 bases, and 4 bases lay outside the gene matches. Germline CDR1 SGHRS, CDR2 YFSETQ. CDR3 length equals 15 residues. The CDR3 spells CASSRGQGLNTEAFF. CDR3 bases: TGCGCCAGCAGCCGGGGACAGGGTTTGAACACTGAAGCTTTCTTT.

Ten or more counts support this clonotype. The CDR3 bases are TGTGCCAGCTCACCTTCCTCGACAGGGTTAGAGACCCAGTACTTC. Its protein is CASSPSSTGLETQYF. The J gene is TRBJ2-5, the V gene TRBV18; 7 nucleotides match TRBD1. The CDR3 runs 15 residues. J gave up 4 bases and V 3 bases, and 8 bases lay outside the gene matches. CDR1 is KGHSH, CDR2 LQKENI, per germline.

This clonotype was seen at least ten times. The chain carries TRBV7-2 and TRBJ2-2; D unresolved. Germline V lookup: CDR1 SGHTA, CDR2 FQGNSA. The CDR3 has 13 residues. V was trimmed by 3 bases and J by 6 bases, leaving 8 bases between them. CDR3 in amino acids: CASSFSRPGELFF. CDR3 DNA sequence: TGTGCCAGCAGCTTTTCGCGACCCGGGGAGCTGTTTTTT.

There are many counts of this clonotype. Written as DNA, the CDR3 is TGTGCCAGCAGCTTAGGGGGACCGGGGGCCAGCTACAATGAGCAGTTCTTC. Translated, it gives CASSLGGPGASYNEQFF. V is TRBV7-8 and J is TRBJ2-1; possibly TRBD1 or TRBD2 for D (6 bases each). CDR3 length: 17 amino acids. CDR1 is SGHVS and CDR2 is FQNEAQ in the germline V gene. V shed 1 base and J shed 3 bases, with 16 bases lying between them.

This clonotype was seen repeatedly, ten times or more. The chain links TRBV13 to TRBJ2-3; D ambiguous. V lost 6 bases to trimming and J lost 0 bases, with 7 bases between them. The germline V gene has CDR1 PRHDT and CDR2 FYEKMQ (reference sequence). There are 13 residues in the CDR3. The CDR3 DNA sequence: TGTGCCAGCAGGTTAACTAGCACAGATACGCAGTATTTT. Translation gives CASRLTSTDTQYF.